The clone carrying this T cell receptor beta chain was recorded a few times. There are 16 residues in the CDR3. Germline CDR1 and CDR2: MGHDK and SYGVNS. The V gene end was trimmed by 3 bases and the J gene end by 4 bases; junction bases not matched to a gene: 5. These data belong to a study of blood T cell repertoires in COVID-19. Background on the study: Nucleic acid was either cDNA or gDNA, and it came from T cells, B-cell-depleted T cells, or PBMCs.

Produced via immunoSEQ multiplex PCR; TCRdb's table is partial and in-frame only. The repertoire holds about 310,000 clones, with around 90% as singletons. Two negative PCRs, clearance, or symptom resolution were required of recovered Cohort 3 donors. The chain has TRBV25-1 and TRBJ1-6; 8 nucleotides agree with TRBD1. The sample comprised PBMCs or T cells enriched from blood (not recorded which). The sequence derives from a woman aged 18-29 years who had recovered from COVID-19. CDR3 residues: CASSDSDRAYNSPLHF. The DNA of the CDR3 is TGTGCCAGCAGTGATTCGGACAGGGCGTATAATTCACCCCTCCACTTT.